This T cell receptor (beta chain) was obtained from a study of PD-L1 blockade in urothelial cancer. At the level of the study: From 0 to 3 prior chemotherapy regimens had been given to the patients.

Here immunoSEQ multiplex PCR was the method, and the copy in TCRdb shows in-frame clones only, minus some. The sample lists 95,000 or so clones, around 86% occurring once. The sample's time point: pretreatment peripheral blood. Patients were diagnosed with urothelial carcinoma, either locally advanced or metastatic. This CDR3 is 16 amino acids long. The V end lost 0 bases, the J end lost 4 bases, and 16 bases lay between the germline ends. The germline V gene has CDR1 LGHNA and CDR2 YNFKEQ. The receptor was derived from a man aged 55 to 70 with urothelial cancer. Material: PBMCs, obtained around atezolizumab (anti-PD-L1) treatment. The J gene is TRBJ2-7, the V gene TRBV4-2; D unresolved. The CDR3 is CASSQDLAARTYEQYF. As DNA, the CDR3 is TGTGCCAGCAGCCAAGATTTGGCGGCACGCACTTACGAGCAGTACTTC.